Each of the 13 T cell receptor beta chains below was sequenced from the same sample in a study of shared clonotypes between healthy human individuals. CD45RO-negative, CCR7-positively selected cells formed the naive CD8 fraction, excluding terminally differentiated effector memory CD45RA+ cells. Repertoires were generated with immunoSEQ multiplex PCR, while TCRdb's copy carries only in-frame clones and drops some. The data show about 1,900,000 clones, roughly 95% seen once. The sample comprised naive CD8+ T cells sorted from blood. The receptor set was obtained from a young man in good health.

The chain links TRBV15 to TRBJ2-2; no reliable D call. Trimming took 0 bases from V and 7 from J, leaving 18 bases between them. The CDR3 has 17 residues. Per germline, CDR1 LNHNV and CDR2 YYDKDF (reference sequence). The DNA for the CDR3 is TGTGCCACCAGCAGAGAACGTCCTTGGGCCCTTGGCGGGGAGCTGTTTTTT. Amino acids: CATSRERPWALGGELFF.

The J gene is TRBJ1-1, the V gene TRBV4-3; D remains unclear. The CDR3 has 11 amino acids. V dropped 5 bases and J dropped 7 bases, with 8 bases sitting between them. CDR1 and CDR2 from the germline V gene are LGHNA and YSLEER. The CDR3 is CASSWSGEAFF. As DNA, the CDR3 is TGCGCCAGCAGCTGGAGCGGTGAAGCTTTCTTT.

The genes are TRBV4-1 and TRBJ1-1; D unresolved. With 3 bases removed from V and 4 bases from J, the gap between germline ends came to 9 bases. The CDR3 consists of 13 residues. Germline V CDR1 and CDR2: MGHRA, YSYEKL. The CDR3 region is CASSQVMSTEAFF. Written as DNA, the CDR3 is TGCGCCAGCAGCCAGGTCATGTCCACTGAAGCTTTCTTT.

The gene calls are TRBV14 and TRBJ2-5; D may be TRBD2 (5 bases). The CDR3 has 15 residues. CDR1 is SGHDN and CDR2 is FVKESK in the germline V gene. V lost 0 bases and J 0 bases, leaving 8 bases between the germline ends. Here the CDR3 reads CASSQERADQETQYF. CDR3 nucleotides: TGTGCCAGCAGCCAAGAGAGGGCCGACCAAGAGACCCAGTACTTC.

The table lists this clone with a count of one. The V call is TRBV5-1, the J call TRBJ2-7; D perhaps matches TRBD1 (6 bases). Germline CDR1 SGHRS, CDR2 YFSETQ. This CDR3 comprises 14 residues. V was shortened by 4 bases and J by 7 bases, with 18 bases between the two germline ends. CDR3 DNA: TGCGCCAGCAGCCCAGGACAGTGGGCTGGGGAGCAGTACTTC. Translated, it gives CASSPGQWAGEQYF.

V and J are TRBV19 and TRBJ2-4, with TRBD2 identical over 8 bases. V trimming: 8 bases; J trimming: 9 bases; junction bases outside the gene matches: 12. The CDR3 consists of 14 residues. The V gene's germline CDR1 is LNHDA and CDR2 SQIVND (reference sequence). The CDR3 spells CASSGGGAGGIQYF. The CDR3 nucleotides are TGTGCCAGTTCGGGTGGCGGGGCGGGAGGCATTCAGTACTTC.

The gene calls are TRBV7-9 and TRBJ2-7; TRBD1 matches at 9 bases. Per the germline V gene, CDR1 is SEHNR and CDR2 is FQNEAQ (reference sequence). The CDR3 is made up of 15 amino acids. V dropped 6 bases and J dropped 3; count of bases not matched to a gene: 9. The CDR3 region has the DNA TGTGCCAGCAGTCAACCGGGACAGGGTATCTACGAGCAGTACTTC. It translates to CASSQPGQGIYEQYF.

V usage is TRBV7-9 and J usage is TRBJ2-7; 9 nucleotides line up with TRBD1. There are 17 residues in the CDR3. V shed 5 bases and J 0 bases; nucleotides not matched to a gene: 11. The germline V gene encodes CDR1 SEHNR and CDR2 FQNEAQ (reference sequence). CDR3 in amino acids: CASSLRQGESSSYEQYF. In nucleotides, the CDR3 is TGTGCCAGCAGCCTAAGACAGGGGGAATCGAGCTCCTACGAGCAGTACTTC.

This sequence joins TRBV10-1 and TRBJ2-7; 8 bases are a match to TRBD2. Germline CDR1 WNHNN, CDR2 SYGVQD (reference sequence). The CDR3 runs 14 residues. V gave up 3 bases and J gave up 6 bases; unmatched junction bases: 7. In DNA, the CDR3 is TGCGCCAGCAGTGAAGGGGGACTAGTGGTCGAGCAGTACTTC. It yields the protein CASSEGGLVVEQYF.

V and J are TRBV27 and TRBJ2-1; D is perhaps TRBD2 (6 bases). CDR3 length equals 16 residues. Trimming left V 0 bases short and J 2 bases short, with 11 bases between. Germline CDR1 and CDR2: MNHEY and SMNVEV (reference sequence). DNA of the CDR3: TGTGCCAGCAGTTTATCGGAACGACTAGCCTACAATGAGCAGTTCTTC. Translating gives CASSLSERLAYNEQFF.

This CDR3 reads CASSPGGSPEQYF. The CDR3 DNA sequence: TGCGCCAGCAGCCCGGGCGGGAGTCCCGAGCAGTACTTC. V is TRBV5-1 and J is TRBJ2-7, with TRBD2 matching over 7 bases. Germline V gene data show CDR1 as SGHRS and CDR2 as YFSETQ. The CDR3 covers 13 residues. V lost 4 bases and J lost 6; bases outside the gene matches: 7.

This sequence joins TRBV5-6 and TRBJ2-1; D ambiguous. The CDR3 spans 12 residues. Deletions cut 5 bases from V and 7 bases from J, with 10 bases between. The V gene's germline CDR1 is SGHDT and CDR2 YYEEEE. The CDR3 nucleotides are TGTGCCAGCAGTGTTTTACTAAATGAGCAGTTCTTC. This sequence encodes CASSVLLNEQFF.

The chain has TRBV6-1 and TRBJ1-2; D perhaps matches TRBD1 (6 bases). CDR3 size: 13 residues. Trimming removed 1 base at V and 11 bases at J, with 14 bases between. Per the germline V gene, CDR1 is MNHNS and CDR2 is SASEGT. CDR3 amino acids: CASSEEDSYDYTF. The CDR3 bases are TGTGCCAGCAGTGAAGAGGACAGCTATGATTACACCTTC.